Each of the 24 T cell receptor beta chains below was sequenced from the same sample in a study of identical twins. TCRdb reprocessed the 5' RACE reads with MiXCR, giving one entry per CDR3 protein. The repertoire holds 500,000 to 650,000 distinct CDR3 sequences, with approximately 20% as singletons. The data also belong to a second study, concerning yellow fever vaccine responses in identical twins.

Sequences were obtained from CD4+ T cells sorted from blood. The receptors originated from a woman aged 18-29 years in good health.

This rearrangement joins TRBV5-6 to TRBJ2-2; the D gene is possibly TRBD1 (5 bases). Germline lookup yields CDR1 SGHDT and CDR2 YYEEEE. Trimming removed 0 bases at V and 7 bases at J, with 10 bases between. The CDR3 extends over 14 amino acids. CDR3 residues: CASSLAGPGGELFF. The CDR3, as DNA: TGTGCCAGCAGCTTGGCAGGGCCAGGCGGGGAGCTGTTTTTT.

The chain is built from TRBV20-1 and TRBJ2-1; 11 bases match TRBD2. Trimming took 2 bases from V and 4 from J; bases not matched to a gene: 1. The CDR3 covers 14 residues. Germline assignment: CDR1 DFQATT and CDR2 SNEGSKA (reference sequence). The CDR3 nucleotides read TGCAGTGCTAGAATAGCGGGGGGGTACAATGAGCAGTTCTTC. Protein sequence: CSARIAGGYNEQFF.

This clonotype was recorded only once. The chain joins TRBV24-1 to TRBJ2-5; D gene ambiguous. The V and J ends lost 6 bases and 5 bases respectively, with 9 bases between them. Germline V CDR1 and CDR2: KGHDR, SFDVKD. This CDR3 is 12 amino acids long. This chain's CDR3 is CATSSRTETQYF. As DNA, the CDR3 is TGTGCCACCAGTTCCAGAACGGAGACCCAGTACTTC.

V is TRBV5-4 and J is TRBJ1-3; D remains ambiguous. The germline CDR1 and CDR2 sequences are SGHNT and YYREEE (reference sequence). Trimming shortened V by 7 bases and J by 4 bases, and 9 bases separated the two germline ends. This CDR3 is 12 amino acids long. The chain's CDR3 is CASGVLGNTIYF. The CDR3 coding sequence is TGTGCCAGCGGGGTTCTAGGAAACACCATATATTTT. The whole variable domain, filled in from reference TRBV5-4 and TRBJ1-3, reads ETGVTQSPTHLIKTRGQQVTLRCSSQSGHNTVSWYQQALGQGPQFIFQYYREEENGRGNFPPRFSGLQFPNYSSELNVNALELDDSALYLCASGVLGNTIYFGEGSWLTVV.

The J gene is TRBJ2-3, the V gene TRBV28, with D hard to call. V was trimmed by 5 bases and J by 4 bases, leaving 10 bases between them. There are 13 residues in the CDR3. From germline, CDR1 is MDHEN and CDR2 SYDVKM. The CDR3 spells CASSPLFADTQYF. The CDR3 DNA is TGTGCCAGCAGTCCGCTATTTGCAGATACGCAGTATTTT. The entire variable domain, with the rest obtained from reference TRBV28 and TRBJ2-3, is as follows: DVKVTQSSRYLVKRTGEKVFLECVQDMDHENMFWYRQDPGLGLRLIYFSYDVKMKEKGDIPEGYSVSREKKERFSLILESASTNQTSMYLCASSPLFADTQYFGPGTRLTVL.

This clonotype came up a few times. The chain combines TRBV4-1 with TRBJ1-2; TRBD1 is a possible D gene (6 bases). Germline-derived CDR1 and CDR2 are MGHRA and YSYEKL. V was clipped by 0 bases and J by 5 bases, with 13 bases between them. The CDR3 is made up of 15 amino acids. The CDR3 loop is CASSQEGTGAYGYTF. For the CDR3, the DNA is TGCGCCAGCAGCCAAGAGGGAACGGGGGCTTATGGCTACACCTTC.

The rearrangement links TRBV28 to TRBJ1-4; D remains unclear. The CDR3 consists of 11 residues. The germline CDR1 and CDR2 sequences are MDHEN and SYDVKM. Trimming left V 4 bases short and J 13 bases short, with 10 bases between. The CDR3 here is CASSSNIGLFF. For the CDR3, the DNA is TGTGCCAGCAGTTCCAACATCGGACTGTTTTTT.

This clonotype was seen a handful of times. The chain uses TRBV28 and TRBJ2-1; 9 nucleotides agree with TRBD2. There are 16 residues in the CDR3. With 10 bases clipped from V and 6 bases from J, the junction kept 16 bases outside the gene matches. Per the germline V gene, CDR1 is MDHEN and CDR2 is SYDVKM. Here the CDR3 reads CATQGGGRVPVNEQFF. In DNA form, the CDR3 reads TGTGCCACCCAGGGAGGCGGGAGGGTTCCGGTCAATGAGCAGTTCTTC.

The sample holds a few counts of this clonotype. The chain recombines TRBV12-3 or TRBV12-4 with TRBJ2-1; 10 positions agree with TRBD1. V lost 6 bases, J lost 9 bases, and 14 bases stayed unmatched. This CDR3 comprises 16 residues. The CDR3 is CASREGTGVSGGEQFF. As DNA, the CDR3 is TGTGCCAGCAGAGAAGGGACAGGGGTTAGTGGGGGTGAGCAGTTCTTC.

This chain links TRBV7-6 with TRBJ2-1, with 8 nucleotides matching TRBD2. This CDR3 comprises 17 residues. Per the germline V gene, CDR1 is SGHVS and CDR2 is FNYEAQ. Trimming cost V 1 base and J 7 bases; bases outside gene matches: 12. CDR3 amino acids: CASSLDRRGAPRNEQFF. The CDR3 nucleotides are TGTGCCAGCAGCTTAGACCGGCGGGGGGCGCCCCGAAATGAGCAGTTCTTC.

This clonotype turned up a few times. The chain is built from TRBV19 and TRBJ2-5; tentatively, D is TRBD1 (6 bases). There are 15 residues in the CDR3. V lost 2 bases and J 7 bases, leaving 17 bases between the germline ends. Germline lookup yields CDR1 LNHDA and CDR2 SQIVND (reference sequence). CDR3 in DNA: TGTGCCAGTAGTATAATCGGGTCGGGCAGGGGGACCCAGTACTTC. It encodes CASSIIGSGRGTQYF.

This clonotype has only a few counts. The gene calls are TRBV3-1 and TRBJ1-2, with TRBD1 as a possible D gene (5 bases). Germline CDR1 LGHDT, CDR2 YNNKEL (reference sequence). The CDR3 length is 16 residues. V lost 0 bases and J 4 bases, leaving 15 bases between the germline ends. The CDR3 region has the DNA TGTGCCAGCAGCCAAGAGGCAGGGCGAGGAGTCTATGGCTACACCTTC. It is translated as CASSQEAGRGVYGYTF.

V and J are TRBV20-1 and TRBJ2-7, with TRBD2 matching 8 bases. CDR1 is DFQATT and CDR2 is SNEGSKA in the germline V gene (reference sequence). After removal of 4 bases from V and 3 bases from J, the junction contained 11 bases not matched to a gene. The length of the CDR3 is 15 residues. This CDR3 is CSANPAAAGGYEQYF. Here the CDR3 DNA reads TGCAGTGCTAACCCCGCGGCGGCGGGAGGCTACGAGCAGTACTTC.

The J gene is TRBJ2-7, the V gene TRBV5-1; tentative D call: TRBD1 (5 bases). This CDR3 comprises 15 residues. The V gene's germline CDR1 is SGHRS and CDR2 YFSETQ. With 0 bases removed from V and 3 bases from J, the gap between germline ends came to 13 bases. The CDR3 nucleotides are TGCGCCAGCAGCTTGGCGGGCGACAGCCGCTACGAGCAGTACTTC. Translating it yields CASSLAGDSRYEQYF.

The chain carries TRBV20-1 and TRBJ2-1; no clear D. V was cut by 3 bases and J by 7 bases, with 16 bases left in between. Germline V gives CDR1 DFQATT, CDR2 SNEGSKA (reference sequence). This CDR3 is built from 14 residues. The CDR3 region is CSASFPPGWNEQFF. The DNA for the CDR3 is TGCAGTGCTAGTTTCCCCCCGGGTTGGAATGAGCAGTTCTTC.

The V and J genes are TRBV7-9 and TRBJ2-1; TRBD1 aligns across 8 bases. This CDR3 comprises 15 residues. V lost 4 bases to trimming and J lost 3 bases; unmatched junction nucleotides: 5. Germline CDR1 is SEHNR and CDR2 is FQNEAQ (reference sequence). Written as DNA, the CDR3 is TGTGCCAGCAGCTCGAGGACAGGGATCTACAATGAGCAGTTCTTC. Residues: CASSSRTGIYNEQFF.

This clonotype was picked up a small number of times. This chain links TRBV12-3 or TRBV12-4 with TRBJ1-4; unclear D gene. This CDR3 is built from 14 residues. Trimming shortened V by 4 bases and J by 8 bases, and 14 bases separated the two germline ends. The CDR3 DNA sequence: TGTGCCAGCAGTTCCGGTCTCTTTGGGGAAAAACTGTTTTTT. Translation gives CASSSGLFGEKLFF.

The chain couples TRBV20-1 to TRBJ2-7; D may be TRBD1 (5 bases). The length of the CDR3 is 15 residues. Germline V gene data show CDR1 as DFQATT and CDR2 as SNEGSKA (reference sequence). V was cut by 0 bases and J by 4 bases, with 16 bases left in between. The CDR3 nucleotides read TGCAGTGCTAGAGAAGGTACAGGCGAATTATACGAGCAGTACGTC. Translated, it gives CSAREGTGELYEQYV.

This chain connects TRBV5-1 to TRBJ2-2, with D tentatively TRBD2 (6 bases). Germline lookup yields CDR1 SGHRS and CDR2 YFSETQ. Trimming pared 7 bases from V and 7 bases from J, leaving 11 bases between. CDR3 length equals 12 residues. In DNA form, the CDR3 reads TGCGCCAGCGGACGGGAGAACGGGGAGCTGTTTTTT. This translates into CASGRENGELFF.

Worth noting for this clonotype: Relative to the germline gene, one junction end is altered; a read error may explain this. The chain uses TRBV7-9 and TRBJ2-5, with D possibly matching TRBD1 (5 bases). The CDR3 loop spans 14 amino acids. Looked up from germline, CDR1 is SEHNR and CDR2 is FQNEAQ (reference sequence). The CDR3 DNA reads TGTGCCAGCAGATTAGGGGCACACCAAGAGACCCAGTACTTC. This codes for CASRLGAHQETQYF.

This clonotype was counted a few times. The DNA of the CDR3 is TGTGCCAGCAGGACGGAATGGGGTATGAACACTGAAGCTTTCTTT. Translated: CASRTEWGMNTEAFF. The rearrangement links TRBV2 to TRBJ1-1, with unresolved D. This CDR3 contains 15 residues. V was shortened by 6 bases and J by 0 bases, with 14 bases between the two germline ends. CDR1 is SNHLY, CDR2 FYNNEI, per germline.

This clonotype was picked up a small number of times. The chain carries TRBV3-1 and TRBJ2-3; no reliable D call. The germline V gene encodes CDR1 LGHDT and CDR2 YNNKEL (reference sequence). This CDR3 has 15 amino acids. V lost 3 bases and J 2 bases, leaving 12 bases between the germline ends. CDR3 DNA sequence: TGTGCCAGCAGCCATGCCCGGACCGACACAGATACGCAGTATTTT. Protein sequence: CASSHARTDTDTQYF.

The sample holds one count of this clonotype. CDR3 amino acids: CASRMRVQETQYF. CDR3 coding DNA: TGTGCCAGCAGGATGCGGGTCCAAGAGACCCAGTACTTC. The chain combines TRBV7-2 with TRBJ2-5, with a possible D match to TRBD2 (5 bases). The length of the CDR3 is 13 residues. Germline V gene sequence: CDR1 SGHTA, CDR2 FQGNSA. The V end was cut by 6 bases, the J end by 1 base, with 9 bases between.

This rearrangement joins TRBV11-1 to TRBJ2-1, with D maybe TRBD2 (5 bases). Deletions cut 1 base from V and 6 bases from J, with 25 bases between. Germline V CDR1 and CDR2: SGHAT, FQDESV (reference sequence). CDR3 length: 19 residues. CDR3: CASSLVLRGLGPRVNEQFF. DNA of the CDR3: TGTGCCAGCAGCTTAGTCCTAAGAGGGCTAGGACCCCGCGTCAATGAGCAGTTCTTC.